This TCR beta chain was sequenced for a study of T-cell reconstitution after alpha-beta-depleted transplantation in children. The TCRbeta library was prepared with unique molecular identifiers. TCRdb reanalysed the PCR reads using MiXCR and keeps one entry per CDR3 protein. This sample yields 350,000 to 400,000 distinct CDR3 sequences, of which about a fifth are seen a single time; 3.8% belongs to the top ten. The V end was cut by 4 bases, the J end by 7 bases, with 8 bases between. The CDR3 sequence is 13 residues long. Germline CDR1 MGHRA, CDR2 YSYEKL. The chain has TRBV4-1 and TRBJ1-6; no definite D call. The receptor's source is a human donor who donated a stem cell graft to a child with acute myeloid leukemia. The sequenced sample was PBMCs from the stem cell graft donor, obtained from the stem cell graft. In nucleotides, the CDR3 is TGCGCCAGCAGCCCCGGACCAAATTCACCCCTCCACTTT. It is translated as CASSPGPNSPLHF.